This is a list of T cell receptor beta chains from one sample in a study of CD8+ T cells in alopecia areata. The table came from immunoSEQ multiplex PCR; TCRdb's copy has only in-frame clones and leaves some out. The sample has around 150,000 clones, about 54% seen once; the top ten hold less than 5%. Sequencing was performed on CD4+ T cells sorted from blood. These receptors were obtained from a human donor in good health. The CDR3 runs from the conserved cysteine through the conserved F or W. The order of the fields is D gene, V gene, J gene, clone size, CDR3 DNA, CDR3 protein. A D gene is named only where the DNA matches it firmly. Some rows mark clone size as missing; the rest say once, few, many or name a class of expanded clone.

D: -
V: TRBV4-1
J: TRBJ2-2
size: -
DNA: TGCGCCAGCAGCCAAGGGTTAGCAAAATCGAACACCGGGGAGCTGTTTTTT
CDR3: CASSQGLAKSNTGELFF

D: -
V: TRBV7-9
J: TRBJ2-4
size: -
DNA: TGTGCCAGCAGCGTGTCAACTAGTGGGGGAGCCAAAAACATTCAGTACTTC
CDR3: CASSVSTSGGAKNIQYF

D: -
V: TRBV29-1
J: TRBJ1-1
size: -
DNA: TGCAGCGTTGGAGGCACCCGGGGGAGGCAGAACACTGAAGCTTTCTTT
CDR3: CSVGGTRGRQNTEAFF

D: -
V: TRBV20-1
J: TRBJ1-4
size: -
DNA: TGCAGTGCCCCGGGACACGAAAAACTGTTTTTT
CDR3: CSAPGHEKLFF

D: TRBD1
V: TRBV5-6
J: TRBJ2-5
size: -
DNA: TGTGCCAGCAGCGTCCACAGGGGTCAGCGGGAGACCCAGTACTTC
CDR3: CASSVHRGQRETQYF

D: -
V: TRBV30
J: TRBJ2-7
size: -
DNA: TGTGCCTGGAGTTATTCGGGACTTACCTACGAGCAGTACTTC
CDR3: CAWSYSGLTYEQYF

D: -
V: TRBV7-8
J: TRBJ2-3
size: few
DNA: TGTGCCAGCAGCTCAACAGAGGGCACAGATACGCAGTATTTT
CDR3: CASSSTEGTDTQYF

D: -
V: TRBV29-1
J: TRBJ1-1
size: -
DNA: TGCAGCGTTCTTGACCAGAACACTGAAGCTTTCTTT
CDR3: CSVLDQNTEAFF

D: -
V: TRBV5-1
J: TRBJ2-7
size: -
DNA: TGCGCCAGCAGCCTCTCGGAGGGGCCCCCCTTCTACGAGCAGTACTTC
CDR3: CASSLSEGPPFYEQYF

D: TRBD1
V: TRBV5-1
J: TRBJ1-2
size: -
DNA: TGCGCCAGCAGCCGAGACAGGGTGGAAGGAGGCTACACCTTC
CDR3: CASSRDRVEGGYTF

D: -
V: TRBV27
J: TRBJ2-2
size: once
DNA: TGTACCAGCAGTGACTGGGGGAACGGGGAGCTGTTTTTT
CDR3: CTSSDWGNGELFF

D: TRBD2
V: TRBV14
J: TRBJ2-2
size: -
DNA: TGTGCCAGCAGCTTGGGACTAGCGGCCACCGGGGAGCTGTTTTTT
CDR3: CASSLGLAATGELFF

D: TRBD2
V: TRBV27
J: TRBJ2-1
size: -
DNA: TGTGCCAGCATACTAGCGTTCTACAATGAGCAGTTCTTC
CDR3: CASILAFYNEQFF

D: -
V: TRBV30
J: TRBJ1-2
size: -
DNA: TGTGCCTGGGCCGGGGCAATCCGGTATGGCTACACCTTC
CDR3: CAWAGAIRYGYTF

D: -
V: TRBV5-1
J: TRBJ2-1
size: -
DNA: TGCGCCAGCAGCTTGGGGGGCTCCTACAATGAGCAGTTCTTC
CDR3: CASSLGGSYNEQFF

D: TRBD2
V: TRBV30
J: TRBJ2-3
size: -
DNA: TGTGCCTGGAGTTCCTCGACTAGCGCAAACACAGATACGCAGTATTTT
CDR3: CAWSSSTSANTDTQYF

D: TRBD2
V: TRBV29-1
J: TRBJ2-7
size: -
DNA: TGCAGCGCGACGGCTAGCGGGGGGCCCTACGAGCAGTACTTC
CDR3: CSATASGGPYEQYF

D: -
V: TRBV28
J: TRBJ1-2
size: -
DNA: TGTGCCAGCAGCTCCCCCGAAGGCTACACCTTC
CDR3: CASSSPEGYTF

D: -
V: TRBV19
J: TRBJ1-1
size: -
DNA: TGTGCCAGTAGCTCCGCCGGGACGACAAACACTGAAGCTTTCTTT
CDR3: CASSSAGTTNTEAFF

D: -
V: TRBV30
J: TRBJ1-4
size: -
DNA: TGTGCCTGGAGTTTGACGAGGGTAAAACTGTTTTTT
CDR3: CAWSLTRVKLFF

D: -
V: TRBV11-2
J: TRBJ1-6
size: once
DNA: TGTGCCAGCAGCTGGGGCCCTAGCCTGAATTCACCCCTCCACTTT
CDR3: CASSWGPSLNSPLHF

D: -
V: TRBV7-3
J: TRBJ2-7
size: -
DNA: TGTGCCAGCAGTTCCATGGGGGGCCTCGAGCAGTACTTC
CDR3: CASSSMGGLEQYF

D: -
V: TRBV5-1
J: TRBJ2-5
size: -
DNA: TGCGCCAGCAGCCCCCCGGGCGTTGAAGAGACCCAGTACTTC
CDR3: CASSPPGVEETQYF

D: -
V: TRBV7-6
J: TRBJ1-5
size: -
DNA: TGTGCCAGCAGCTCCTCTGCGGGGAGAAATCAGCCCCAGCATTTT
CDR3: CASSSSAGRNQPQHF

D: -
V: TRBV30
J: TRBJ1-1
size: -
DNA: TGTGCCCGCTCCGGGGGGGGAGTGAACACTGAAGCTTTCTTT
CDR3: CARSGGGVNTEAFF

D: -
V: TRBV30
J: TRBJ2-3
size: -
DNA: TGTGCCTGGACCATGGGGGGAGTCCCAGATACGCAGTATTTT
CDR3: CAWTMGGVPDTQYF

D: TRBD1
V: TRBV5-1
J: TRBJ2-7
size: once
DNA: TGCGCCAGCAGCCCGAGGGGGCACTACGAGCAGTACTTC
CDR3: CASSPRGHYEQYF

D: TRBD1
V: TRBV27
J: TRBJ2-2
size: -
DNA: TGTGCCAGCAGTTGGAACAGGGACAGGCGACACACCGGGGAGCTGTTTTTT
CDR3: CASSWNRDRRHTGELFF

D: -
V: TRBV7-9
J: TRBJ2-3
size: few
DNA: TGTGCCAGCAGCTACCTATCAACGGACACAGATACGCAGTATTTT
CDR3: CASSYLSTDTDTQYF

D: -
V: TRBV5-8
J: TRBJ1-1
size: -
DNA: TGTGCCAGCAGCTTGGATAGGGCTGGGGCTTTCTTT
CDR3: CASSLDRAGAFF

D: -
V: TRBV30
J: TRBJ1-4
size: -
DNA: TGTGCCTGGGGACGGGGGACGGGAAATGAAAAACTGTTTTTT
CDR3: CAWGRGTGNEKLFF

D: -
V: TRBV18
J: TRBJ1-5
size: -
DNA: TGTGCCAGCTCAAATGGACGGAATCAGCCCCAGCATTTT
CDR3: CASSNGRNQPQHF

D: -
V: TRBV29-1
J: TRBJ1-3
size: few
DNA: TGCAGCGTACCCGGGACCGGAAACACCATATATTTT
CDR3: CSVPGTGNTIYF

D: -
V: TRBV6-5
J: TRBJ2-7
size: once
DNA: TGTGCCAGCAGTGCTCCGGGACGGGGACGGTACGAGCAGTACTTC
CDR3: CASSAPGRGRYEQYF

D: -
V: TRBV25-1
J: TRBJ2-5
size: once
DNA: TGTGCCAGCAGTGAATTGAGGTCAGGGGCAGAGACCCAGTACTTC
CDR3: CASSELRSGAETQYF

D: TRBD2
V: TRBV14
J: TRBJ2-1
size: -
DNA: TGTGCCAGCAGCCAAGCGGGAGGATATGGTGGTGAGCAGTTCTTC
CDR3: CASSQAGGYGGEQFF

D: TRBD1
V: TRBV6-5
J: TRBJ1-1
size: few
DNA: TGTGCCAGTCGGAGGGACAGGGCAGGCGTCTATGAAGCTTTCTTT
CDR3: CASRRDRAGVYEAFF

D: -
V: TRBV18
J: TRBJ1-1
size: few
DNA: TGTGCCAGCTCCAAAGATCCTAACACTGAAGCTTTCTTT
CDR3: CASSKDPNTEAFF

D: TRBD2
V: TRBV6-4
J: TRBJ2-2
size: few
DNA: TGTGCCAGCAGTGACGGACTAGGTCATCCCGGGGAGCTGTTTTTT
CDR3: CASSDGLGHPGELFF